The T cell receptor beta chain under discussion was sequenced for a study of T cell clones after liver transplantation. The wider study: Blood was drawn pre-transplant, before withdrawal, and after full or failed withdrawal.

CDR1 is SGHTA and CDR2 is FQGNSA in the germline V gene. The germline V and J ends were trimmed by 1 base and 7 bases, with 13 bases remaining between them. The CDR3 covers 14 residues. This clone showed up many times. The data were produced by immunoSEQ multiplex PCR, yet TCRdb's version contains in-frame clones alone and is incomplete. The table includes some 110,000 clones, 80% to 85% detected once. This chain joins TRBV7-2 and TRBJ1-1; D gene uncertain. This TCR was sampled from a human donor who received a liver transplant. The sequencing here drew on CD4+ T cells from blood, taken before liver transplant. CDR3 in amino acids: CASSLVGLRVEAFF. The CDR3 nucleotides read TGTGCCAGCAGCTTAGTTGGCCTCCGTGTTGAAGCTTTCTTT.